What follows is one TCR beta chain and its context. Its recognized antigen is unknown. No much larger clone exists at a distance of one base, and base qualities are not known. The CDR3 regions of human TCRbeta chains were analyzed by immunosequencing. The original pipeline was this. TCRs in the repertoires were compared against a reference library of SARS-CoV-2-specific TCRs that had been generated with the MIRA antigen-specificity platform. Breadth meant the fraction of unique TCRs that were SARS-CoV-2-associated, whereas depth meant the fraction of total T cells that were SARS-CoV-2-associated. Each spike-specific TCR was assigned to its reactive spike region and to a CD4 or CD8 class using the MIRA data. Log10-transformed breadth and depth values were compared by one-way ANOVA with Sidak's multiple comparisons tests. What TCRdb holds here is the immuneACCESS table cut down to in-frame rearrangements. Part of the clones is not present; checked against another copy, under half of the missing clones reflect an unresolved V gene, and the others are unexplained. V, J and clone size reflect that table, while D and trimming were determined from the DNA. Present in this sample are fewer than 150,000 clones, approximately 86% of which were seen just once. The ten top clones hold around 3.3% of the sample.

This sample is drawn from a study of T cell responses to AZD1222 COVID-19 vaccine (dated by TCRdb to the early 2020s). Looking at the study overall: AZD1222 recipients given second doses at about 4 weeks or at about 12 weeks were pooled, since spike-specific TCR depth and breadth were not found to differ between the two schedules. A total of approximately 250 trial participants underwent TCR sequencing, of whom 207 had received two doses of AZD1222 and some 26 had received two doses of the MenACWY control vaccine. Trial participants were enrolled by age into 18-55, 56-69 and 70-plus year subgroups, with approximately 160, 26 and 62 TCR-sequenced participants respectively.

Overall study outcomes, separate from this receptor: Conclusions about previously exposed vaccinees were limited because only six AZD1222 recipients were SARS-CoV-2 seropositive at baseline. In the small 56-69-year group, the increase in depth fell short of significance, most likely because of low power. A significant rise in spike-specific TCR breadth and depth was observed after two AZD1222 doses relative to day 0 and relative to MenACWY recipients. Vaccine-associated CD4 TCRs spanned the whole spike protein, with dominant responses in regions 160-218 and 743-854. Because no samples from the day 14 peak response were available, repertoires could be characterized only after the peak T cell response. Participants were mostly white British, with more females than males. The authors suggested clonal diversity may have been underestimated. Epitopes outside the regions mutated in the B.1.351 and B.1.1.7 variants were reportedly recognized by nearly half of the unique spike-specific TCRs.

The sample's time point, from its label and the paper: baseline before first vaccination. Vaccinee samples were obtained from the UK trials COV001 and COV002, which included a single-blind randomized controlled phase 2/3 trial of AZD1222 (ChAdOx1 nCoV-19) in healthy adults. For TCRbeta chain sequencing, PBMC samples were collected from trial participants at day 0 and at day 28 after the second dose. The CDR3, from cysteine to phenylalanine, totals 22 residues. Kept here is only the CDR3 DNA, which spans 66 bases and is read in frame from base 1. The V and J segments used are TRBV21-1 and TRBJ2-2. TRBV21-1 is tagged as a pseudogene. The material was peripheral blood, obtained on day 0 of AZD1222 vaccination. This TCR came from an adult in good health. The DNA sequence is TGTGCCAGCAGCAAAGTTCTCATGGGTATATCTTTCGTTACGGGGGCAGCCGGGGAGCTGTTTTTT. Its translation is CASSKVLMGISFVTGAAGELFF.